One and the same sample provided the 4 T cell receptor beta chains below, sequenced in a study of T cell responses to AZD1222 COVID-19 vaccine. Here immunoSEQ multiplex PCR was the method, and the copy in TCRdb shows in-frame clones only, minus some. Of fewer than 120,000 clones in the sample, 70% to 90% are singletons; the top ten hold 3.2%. The sample was peripheral blood, taken on day 0 of AZD1222 vaccination. These receptors were obtained from an adult in good health.

The chain has TRBV28 and TRBJ2-5; 10 bases are a match to TRBD1. Germline assignment: CDR1 MDHEN and CDR2 SYDVKM. The junction had 4 bases not matched to a gene; V was cut back by 10 bases and J by 2 bases. CDR3 length: 13 amino acids. DNA of the CDR3: TGTGCCACCAGGGGACAGGGGCAAGAGACCCAGTACTTC. It yields the protein CATRGQGQETQYF.

The rearrangement links TRBV2 to TRBJ2-2, with a weak D call TRBD1 (6 bases). CDR1 is SNHLY, CDR2 FYNNEI, per germline. Trimming removed 6 bases from V and 8 bases from J, with 10 bases in between. This CDR3 has 12 residues. The CDR3 nucleotides are TGTGCCAGCAGAAGGGGGTCGGGGGAGCTGTTTTTT. Translated, it gives CASRRGSGELFF.

This clone was recorded only once. This chain connects TRBV7-6 to TRBJ1-6; 10 bases align to TRBD1. CDR3 length: 15 residues. The germline V gene encodes CDR1 SGHVS and CDR2 FNYEAQ. The J segment lost 9 bases and the V segment lost 0 bases, leaving 2 bases of the junction unmatched. The CDR3 sequence is CASSLAGTGASPLHF. The CDR3 DNA is TGTGCCAGCAGCTTAGCTGGGACAGGGGCTTCACCCCTCCACTTT.

The V and J genes are TRBV10-1 and TRBJ2-2; 12 nucleotides match TRBD1. CDR3 size: 18 residues. The germline CDR1 and CDR2 sequences are WNHNN and SYGVQD (reference sequence). V trimming: 2 bases; J trimming: 0 bases; junction bases outside the gene matches: 4. CDR3 amino acids: CASSEGTGGRTNTGELFF. The CDR3, as DNA: TGCGCCAGCAGTGAGGGGACAGGGGGCCGAACGAACACCGGGGAGCTGTTTTTT.